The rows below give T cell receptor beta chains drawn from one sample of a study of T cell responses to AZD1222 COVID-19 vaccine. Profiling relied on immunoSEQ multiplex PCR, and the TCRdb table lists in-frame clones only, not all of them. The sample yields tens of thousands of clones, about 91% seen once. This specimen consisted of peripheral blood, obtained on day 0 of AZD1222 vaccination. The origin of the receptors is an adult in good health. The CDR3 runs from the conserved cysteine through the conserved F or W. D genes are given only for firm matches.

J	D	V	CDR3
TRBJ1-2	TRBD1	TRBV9	CASSPVFGDRGHGYTF
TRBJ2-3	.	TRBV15	CATSRGSGGDTQYF
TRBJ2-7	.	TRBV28	CSSSPGLLPYEQYF
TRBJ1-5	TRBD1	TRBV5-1	CASSLGQGHDQPQHF
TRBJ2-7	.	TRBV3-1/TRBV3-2	CASSQGGIGEQYF
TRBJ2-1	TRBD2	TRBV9	CASSVPSGSSYNEQFF
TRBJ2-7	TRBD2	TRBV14	CASSQLAGGRYEQYF
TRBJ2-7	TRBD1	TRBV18	CASRRPGQSYEQYF
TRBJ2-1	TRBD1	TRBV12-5	CASGLEPGTGYGHEQFF
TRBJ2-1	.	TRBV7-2	CASSFDGGHSYNEQFF
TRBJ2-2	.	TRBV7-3	CASFASGELFF
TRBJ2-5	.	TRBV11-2	CASSLGETLDQETQYF
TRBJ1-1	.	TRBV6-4	CASSDSLFTEAFF
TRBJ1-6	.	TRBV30	CAWSVRGDNSPLHF
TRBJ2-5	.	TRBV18	CASSPPEWGRRETQYF
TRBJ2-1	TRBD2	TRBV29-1	CSVELTGLAAYNEQFF
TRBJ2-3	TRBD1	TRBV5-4	CASSTTYTGTGGRDTQYF
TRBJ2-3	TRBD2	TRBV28	CASSGRSTVSTDTQYF
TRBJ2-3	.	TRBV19	CASSIEGRPSTDTQYF
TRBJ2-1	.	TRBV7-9	CASRNSRDQFF
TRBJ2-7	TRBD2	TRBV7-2	CASSFLAGGSYEQYF
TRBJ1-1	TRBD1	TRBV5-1	CASSVGQALFGTEAFF
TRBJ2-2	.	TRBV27	CASSLLAGAGELFF
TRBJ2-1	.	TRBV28	CASALGSRGEQFF
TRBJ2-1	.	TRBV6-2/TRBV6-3	CASTPFGSSRNEQFF
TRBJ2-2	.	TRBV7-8	CASSLLQAKNTGELFF
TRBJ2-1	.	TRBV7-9	CASSLALAGTYNEQFF
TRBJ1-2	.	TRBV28	CASSFLLASRLYGYTF
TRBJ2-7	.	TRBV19	CASTPDSNYEQYF
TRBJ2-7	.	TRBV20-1	CSASLPGARSHEQYF
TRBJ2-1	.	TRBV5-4	CASSPTVAENNEQFF
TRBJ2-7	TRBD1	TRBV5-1	CASSRTGFEQYF
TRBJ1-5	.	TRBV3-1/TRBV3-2	CASSSDVGHQPQHF
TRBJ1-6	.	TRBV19	CASSIAGTFAPLHF
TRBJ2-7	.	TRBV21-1	CASIHIQLAPPYYEQYF
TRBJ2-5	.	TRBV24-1	CATSDFAGWEETQYF
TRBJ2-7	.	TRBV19	CASSPGHSYEQYF
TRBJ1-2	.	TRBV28	CASSLTERDGYTF
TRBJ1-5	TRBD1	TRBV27	CASSLTGAGPQHF
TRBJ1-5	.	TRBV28	CASLRLNQPQHF
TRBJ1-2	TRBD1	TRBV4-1	CASSQGPDRGRYGYTF
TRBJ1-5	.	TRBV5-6	CASSLGSSNQPQHF
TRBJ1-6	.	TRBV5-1	CASSLSPQGDNSPLHF
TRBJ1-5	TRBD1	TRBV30	CAWSMGTGGQPQHF
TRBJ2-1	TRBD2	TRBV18	CASSPLAGGYNEQFF
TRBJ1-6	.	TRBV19	CASSTPGNSPLHF
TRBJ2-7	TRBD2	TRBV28	CASISQARSGGSYEQYF